Sequencing of this TCR beta chain was carried out in a study of shared clonotypes between healthy human individuals. Profiling relied on immunoSEQ multiplex PCR, and the TCRdb table lists in-frame clones only, not all of them. The sample contains more than 1 million clones, around 82% of which appear only once. With 2 bases removed from V and 0 bases from J, the gap between germline ends came to 8 bases. The V gene's germline CDR1 is MNHNY and CDR2 SVGAGI (reference sequence). CDR3 length: 15 residues. The receptor's source is a man younger than 30 in good health. Some clones in this sample may be carry-over from other donors' samples. This sequence joins TRBV6-6 and TRBJ1-3; D ambiguous. The sample was memory CD4+ T cells from PBMCs. Noted subset: CD45RA-negative fraction. CDR3 in DNA: TGTGCCAGCAGTTACGGGGAGAGCTCTGGAAACACCATATATTTT. Residues: CASSYGESSGNTIYF.